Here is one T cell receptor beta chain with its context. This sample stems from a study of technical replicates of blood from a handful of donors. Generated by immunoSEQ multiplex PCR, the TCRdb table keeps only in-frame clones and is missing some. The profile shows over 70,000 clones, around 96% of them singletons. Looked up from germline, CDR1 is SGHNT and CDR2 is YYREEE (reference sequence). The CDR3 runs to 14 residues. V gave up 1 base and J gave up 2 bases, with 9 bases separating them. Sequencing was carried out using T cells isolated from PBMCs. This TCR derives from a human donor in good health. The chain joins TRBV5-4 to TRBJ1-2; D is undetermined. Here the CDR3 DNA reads TGTGCCAGCAGCTTGTTCCAGGCCAACTATGGCTACACCTTC. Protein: CASSLFQANYGYTF.